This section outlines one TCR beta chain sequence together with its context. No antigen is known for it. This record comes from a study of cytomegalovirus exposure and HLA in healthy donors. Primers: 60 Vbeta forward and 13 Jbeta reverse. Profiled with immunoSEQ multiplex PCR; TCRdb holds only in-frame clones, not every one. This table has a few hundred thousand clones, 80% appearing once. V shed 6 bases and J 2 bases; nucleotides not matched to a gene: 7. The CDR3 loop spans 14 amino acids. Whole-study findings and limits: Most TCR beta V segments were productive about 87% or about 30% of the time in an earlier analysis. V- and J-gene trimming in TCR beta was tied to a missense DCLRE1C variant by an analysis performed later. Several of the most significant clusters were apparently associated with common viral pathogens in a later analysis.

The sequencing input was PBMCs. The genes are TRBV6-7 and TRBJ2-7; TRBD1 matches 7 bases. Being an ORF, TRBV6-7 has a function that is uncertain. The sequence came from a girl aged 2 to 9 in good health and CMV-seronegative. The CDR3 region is CASRTRQGAYEQYF. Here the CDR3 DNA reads TGTGCCAGCAGAACCCGACAGGGAGCCTACGAGCAGTACTTC.